This entry features one TCR beta chain sequence. Its antigen specificity is not known. No base quality values were provided; no much bigger clone lies one nucleotide off. This entry comes from a study of neoadjuvant anti-PD-1 for oral cavity cancer (dated by TCRdb to about 2021). Background for the entire study: Before curative-intent surgical resection, most patients were given three to four biweekly doses of nivolumab at 3 mg/kg. Responders were defined as patients with complete response, partial response or stable disease by RECIST 1.1; non-responders were defined as patients with progression. Patients who did not progress were given a fourth nivolumab dose at about day 43 and had definitive surgical resection on days 50-56. There were 12 patients in the parent correlative cohort, and the response rate was over 25%.

V lost 8 bases and J lost 1 base; the stretch between them is 8 bases long. The CDR3 spans 13 residues, from the cysteine through the phenylalanine. Here the CDR3 DNA is all that survives: 39 bases in frame from base 1. CDR1 and CDR2, per the germline V gene, are SGHAT and FQNNGV. For deep sequencing of PBMC libraries, mostly 450 to 600 ng of input genomic DNA was used, and six replicates were run per sample. Following the manufacturer's instructions, the team built TCRbeta libraries using the immunoSEQ hsTCRbeta kit. The completed libraries were mixed into a single pool at 3 nM, then sequenced with an Illumina NovaSeq 6000 S4 flow cell. Regarding the original processing steps: The immunoSEQ Analyzer was used for raw data preprocessing and quality control. The analysis was restricted to productive rearrangements, with each unique CDR3 amino acid sequence defining a clonotype. Repertoire clonality was estimated as the Gini-Simpson index, which was computed with the R package tcR. Student's t test was used to compare Gini indices, and Pearson correlation was used to assess associations with tumor size change. TCRdb carries this immuneACCESS record with in-frame sequences only. Its versions omit some clonotypes, under half of them owing to an unresolved V gene in the studies checked, with the rest unexplained. That table supplies the V and J calls and clone size; D and trimming were determined from the DNA. The sample has 72,000 or so clones on record, 86% of them singletons. Together, the top ten hold 2.5% to 3% of the sample.

What the study reported, not specific to this receptor: After neoadjuvant nivolumab, significantly higher T cell clonality (Gini index) was found within PBMCs in non-responders than in responders. TCR analyses included only three patients per response group, and the authors called for larger cohorts for validation. Higher pretreatment blood TCRbeta clonality and lower post-treatment tumor TCRbeta clonality were correlated with higher pretreatment blood Treg/Th17 ratios.

The intended sense of this specimen's time point label: after neoadjuvant nivolumab, at surgical resection. The patients had newly diagnosed stage II-IVA oral cavity squamous cell carcinoma and had not received any prior systemic or radiation treatment. The cohort was made up of patients with locally advanced, HPV-negative oral cavity squamous cell carcinoma. No culture maintenance or expansion was done, as the peripheral blood mononuclear cells went straight to analysis. Samples came from a longitudinal correlative study of a single-arm phase II trial of neoadjuvant nivolumab in oral cavity squamous cell carcinoma. Subject-matched pre- and post-treatment PBMCs and tumors from three responders and three non-responders were subjected to genomic DNA-based TCRbeta sequencing. Peripheral blood mononuclear cells were collected once before nivolumab treatment and again after treatment, at the time of surgery. The Maxwell RSC DNA from Cells kit was used to isolate genomic DNA from PBMCs.

This receptor was identified in a person aged 40-85 years with oral cavity squamous cell carcinoma. This material consisted of PBMCs, taken after nivolumab (anti-PD-1) treatment. The chain links TRBV11-2 with TRBJ2-2; possibly the D gene is TRBD1, per 5 matching bases. The nucleotide sequence is TGTGCCAGCTATACAGGGAACACCGGGGAGCTGTTTTTT. Translated, it gives CASYTGNTGELFF.